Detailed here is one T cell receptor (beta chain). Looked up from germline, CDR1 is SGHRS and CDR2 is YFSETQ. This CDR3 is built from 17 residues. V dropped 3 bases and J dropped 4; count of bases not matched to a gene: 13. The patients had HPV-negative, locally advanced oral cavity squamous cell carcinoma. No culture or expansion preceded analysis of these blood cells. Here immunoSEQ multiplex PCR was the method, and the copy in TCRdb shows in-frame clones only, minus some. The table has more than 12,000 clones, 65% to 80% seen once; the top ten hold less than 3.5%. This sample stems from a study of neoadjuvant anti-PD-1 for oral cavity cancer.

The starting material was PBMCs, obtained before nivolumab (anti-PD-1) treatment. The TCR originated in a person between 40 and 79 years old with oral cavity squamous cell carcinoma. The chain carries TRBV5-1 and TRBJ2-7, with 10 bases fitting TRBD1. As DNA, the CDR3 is TGCGCCAGCAGCTCCTGGAGGGGGACAGGGGTTCCTTACGAGCAGTACTTC. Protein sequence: CASSSWRGTGVPYEQYF. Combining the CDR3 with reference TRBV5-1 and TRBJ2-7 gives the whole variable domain KAGVTQTPRYLIKTRGQQVTLSCSPISGHRSVSWYQQTPGQGLQFLFEYFSETQRNKGNFPGRFSGRQFSNSRSEMNVSTLELGDSALYLCASSSWRGTGVPYEQYFGPGTRLTVT.